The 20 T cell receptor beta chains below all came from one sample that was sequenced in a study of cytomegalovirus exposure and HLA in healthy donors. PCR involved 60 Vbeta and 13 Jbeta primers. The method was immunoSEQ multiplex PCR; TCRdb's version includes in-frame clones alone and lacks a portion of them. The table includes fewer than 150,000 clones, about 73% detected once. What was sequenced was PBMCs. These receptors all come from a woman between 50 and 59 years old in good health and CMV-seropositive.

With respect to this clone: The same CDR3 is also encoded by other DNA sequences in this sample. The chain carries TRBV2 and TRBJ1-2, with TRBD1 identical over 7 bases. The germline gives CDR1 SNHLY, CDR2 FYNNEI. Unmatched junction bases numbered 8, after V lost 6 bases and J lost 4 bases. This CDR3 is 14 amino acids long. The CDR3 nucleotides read TGTGCCAGCAGGGGCGGGACAGAATTCTATGGCTACACCTTC. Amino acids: CASRGGTEFYGYTF.

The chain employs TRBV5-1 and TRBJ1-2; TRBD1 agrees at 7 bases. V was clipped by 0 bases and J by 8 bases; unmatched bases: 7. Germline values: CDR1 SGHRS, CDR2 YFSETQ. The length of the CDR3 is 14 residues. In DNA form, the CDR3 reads TGCGCCAGCAGCTTGGCCAGGAGGGGGCCCGGCTACACCTTC. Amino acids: CASSLARRGPGYTF.

This chain's CDR3 is CASSATGGNEQFF. Written as DNA, the CDR3 is TGTGCCAGCAGCGCGACAGGGGGCAATGAGCAGTTCTTC. The chain joins TRBV9 to TRBJ2-1; 9 positions match TRBD1. The V gene's germline CDR1 is SGDLS and CDR2 YYNGEE. J was trimmed by 6 bases and V by 3 bases; bases with no gene match: 1. The CDR3 is 13 amino acids.

CDR3 sequence: CASSWSGGAYEQYF. For the CDR3, the DNA is TGTGCCAGTAGTTGGAGCGGGGGGGCCTACGAGCAGTACTTC. V usage is TRBV19 and J usage is TRBJ2-7; TRBD2 matches 10 bases. The CDR3 totals 14 residues. Germline V gives CDR1 LNHDA, CDR2 SQIVND (reference sequence). With 5 bases clipped from V and 2 bases from J, the junction kept 3 bases outside the gene matches.

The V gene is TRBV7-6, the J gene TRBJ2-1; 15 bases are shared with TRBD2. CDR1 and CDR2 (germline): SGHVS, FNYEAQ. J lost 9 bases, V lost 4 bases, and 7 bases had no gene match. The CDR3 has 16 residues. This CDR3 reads CASSYWTSGGASEQFF. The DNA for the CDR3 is TGTGCCAGCAGCTACTGGACTAGCGGGGGGGCGTCTGAGCAGTTCTTC. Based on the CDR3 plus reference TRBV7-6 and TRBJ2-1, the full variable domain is GAGVSQSPRYKVTKRGQDVALRCDPISGHVSLYWYRQALGQGPEFLTYFNYEAQQDKSGLPNDRFSAERPEGSISTLTIQRTEQRDSAMYRCASSYWTSGGASEQFFGPGTRLTVL.

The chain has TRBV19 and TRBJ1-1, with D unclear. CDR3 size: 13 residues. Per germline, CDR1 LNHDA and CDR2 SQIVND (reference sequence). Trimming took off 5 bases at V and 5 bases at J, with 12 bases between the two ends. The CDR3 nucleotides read TGTGCCAGTAGTCTGGCTTTTAAGACTGAAGCTTTCTTT. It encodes CASSLAFKTEAFF.

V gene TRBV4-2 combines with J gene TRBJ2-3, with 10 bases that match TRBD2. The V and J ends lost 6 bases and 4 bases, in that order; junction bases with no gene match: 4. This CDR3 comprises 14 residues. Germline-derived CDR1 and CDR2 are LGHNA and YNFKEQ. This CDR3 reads CASSASGGADTQYF. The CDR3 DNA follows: TGTGCCAGCAGTGCTAGCGGGGGTGCAGATACGCAGTATTTT.

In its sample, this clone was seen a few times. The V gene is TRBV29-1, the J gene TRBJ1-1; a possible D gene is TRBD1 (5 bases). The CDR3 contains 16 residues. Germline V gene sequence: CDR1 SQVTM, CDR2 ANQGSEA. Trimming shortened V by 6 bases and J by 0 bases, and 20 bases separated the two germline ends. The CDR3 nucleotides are TGCAGCGTCGGGGGTTGGGGAGGCGGGATGAACACTGAAGCTTTCTTT. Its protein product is CSVGGWGGGMNTEAFF.

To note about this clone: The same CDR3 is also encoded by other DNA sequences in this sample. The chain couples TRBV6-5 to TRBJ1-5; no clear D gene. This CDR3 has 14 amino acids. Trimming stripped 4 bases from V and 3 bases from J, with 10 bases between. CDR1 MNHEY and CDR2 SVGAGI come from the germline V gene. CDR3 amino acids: CASSSGGSNQPQHF. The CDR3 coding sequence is TGTGCCAGCAGTTCTGGCGGTTCCAATCAGCCCCAGCATTTT.

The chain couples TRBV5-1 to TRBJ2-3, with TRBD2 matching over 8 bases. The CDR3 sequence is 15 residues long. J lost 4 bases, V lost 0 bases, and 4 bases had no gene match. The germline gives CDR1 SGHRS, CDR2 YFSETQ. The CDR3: CASSLAGGPPDTQYF. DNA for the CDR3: TGCGCCAGCAGCTTGGCGGGGGGGCCCCCAGATACGCAGTATTTT.

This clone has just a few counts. As DNA, the CDR3 is TGCGCCAGCAGCCAAGAGCCAGGGGACGGCTACGAGCAGTACTTC. Protein sequence: CASSQEPGDGYEQYF. The rearrangement joins TRBV4-3 to TRBJ2-7, with D possibly TRBD1 on 6 matching bases. The V end lost 0 bases, the J end lost 3 bases, and 12 bases lay between the germline ends. This CDR3 has 15 residues. CDR1 LGHNA and CDR2 YSLEER come from the germline V gene.

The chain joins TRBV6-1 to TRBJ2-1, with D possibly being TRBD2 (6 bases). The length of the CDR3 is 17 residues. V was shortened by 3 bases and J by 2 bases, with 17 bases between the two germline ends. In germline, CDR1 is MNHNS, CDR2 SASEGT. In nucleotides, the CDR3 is TGTGCCAGCAGTGACGGGGGAATACCCAGGGCCTACAATGAGCAGTTCTTC. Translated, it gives CASSDGGIPRAYNEQFF.

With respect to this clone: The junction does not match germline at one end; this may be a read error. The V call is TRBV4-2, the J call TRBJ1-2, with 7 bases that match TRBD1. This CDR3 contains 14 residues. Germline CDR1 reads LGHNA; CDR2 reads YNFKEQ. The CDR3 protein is CASSQRTGGYGYPF. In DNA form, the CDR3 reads TGTGCCAGCAGCCAGCGGACAGGAGGGTACGGCTACCCCTTC.

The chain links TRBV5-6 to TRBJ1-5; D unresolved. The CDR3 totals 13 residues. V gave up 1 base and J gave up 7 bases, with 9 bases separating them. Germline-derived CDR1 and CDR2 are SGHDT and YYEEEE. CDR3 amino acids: CASSLLGSQPQHF. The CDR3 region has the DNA TGTGCCAGCAGCTTGCTGGGGAGCCAGCCCCAGCATTTT. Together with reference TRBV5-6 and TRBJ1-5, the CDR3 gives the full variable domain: DAGVTQSPTHLIKTRGQQVTLRCSPKSGHDTVSWYQQALGQGPQFIFQYYEEEERQRGNFPDRFSGHQFPNYSSELNVNALLLGDSALYLCASSLLGSQPQHFGDGTRLSIL.

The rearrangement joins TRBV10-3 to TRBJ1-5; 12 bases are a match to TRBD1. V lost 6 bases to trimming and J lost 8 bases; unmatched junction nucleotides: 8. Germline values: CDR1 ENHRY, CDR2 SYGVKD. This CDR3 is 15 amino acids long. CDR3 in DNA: TGTGCCATCAGGAGGGGACAGGGGGCTTGGGAGCCCCAGCATTTT. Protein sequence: CAIRRGQGAWEPQHF.

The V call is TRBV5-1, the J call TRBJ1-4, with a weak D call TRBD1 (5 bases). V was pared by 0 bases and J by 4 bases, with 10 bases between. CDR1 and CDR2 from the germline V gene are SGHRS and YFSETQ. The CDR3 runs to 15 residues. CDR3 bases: TGCGCCAGCAGCTTGGGGGCAGGGCATAATGAAAAACTGTTTTTT. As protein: CASSLGAGHNEKLFF.

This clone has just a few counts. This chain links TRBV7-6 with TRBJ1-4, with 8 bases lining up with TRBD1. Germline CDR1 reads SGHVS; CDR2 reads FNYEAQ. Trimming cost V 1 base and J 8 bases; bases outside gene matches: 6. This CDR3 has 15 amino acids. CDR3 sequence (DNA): TGTGCCAGCAGCTTAGGGGACAGGACTAGGGAAAAACTGTTTTTT. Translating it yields CASSLGDRTREKLFF.

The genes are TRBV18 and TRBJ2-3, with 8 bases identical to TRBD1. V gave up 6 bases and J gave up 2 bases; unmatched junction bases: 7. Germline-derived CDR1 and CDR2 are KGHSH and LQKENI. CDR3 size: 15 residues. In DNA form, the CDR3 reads TGTGCCAGCTCCGCGGACAGGGACATCACAGATACGCAGTATTTT. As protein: CASSADRDITDTQYF.

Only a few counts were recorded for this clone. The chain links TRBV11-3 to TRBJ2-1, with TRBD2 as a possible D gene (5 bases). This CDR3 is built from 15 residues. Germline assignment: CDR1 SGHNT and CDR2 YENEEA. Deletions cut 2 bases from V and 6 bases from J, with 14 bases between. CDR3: CASSLSRAPSNEQFF. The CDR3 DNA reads TGTGCCAGCAGCTTATCGAGGGCCCCGAGCAATGAGCAGTTCTTC.

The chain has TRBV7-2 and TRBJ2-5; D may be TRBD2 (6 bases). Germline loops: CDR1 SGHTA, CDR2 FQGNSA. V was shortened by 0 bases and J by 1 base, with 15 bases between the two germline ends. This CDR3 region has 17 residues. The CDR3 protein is CASSLAAAGLLQETQYF. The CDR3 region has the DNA TGTGCCAGCAGCTTAGCGGCGGCGGGGCTTCTCCAAGAGACCCAGTACTTC.